Below, 30 T cell receptor beta chains from the same sample are listed, as sequenced in a study of cytomegalovirus exposure and HLA in healthy donors. The PCR used 60 Vbeta and 13 Jbeta primers. TCRdb keeps only in-frame clones here, not all; method: immunoSEQ multiplex PCR. The sample includes under 200,000 clones, more than 75% of them seen just once. The source material was PBMCs. The receptors stem from a woman aged 25 to 39 in good health and CMV-seropositive.

The rearrangement joins TRBV27 to TRBJ2-2, with D tentatively TRBD2 (7 bases). In germline, CDR1 is MNHEY, CDR2 SMNVEV (reference sequence). The CDR3 has 17 residues. Deletions cut 5 bases from V and 6 bases from J, with 22 bases between. The chain's CDR3 is CASSPTGEGGEAGELFF. CDR3 in DNA: TGTGCCAGCAGTCCCACGGGGGAGGGGGGAGAGGCCGGGGAGCTGTTTTTT.

The J gene is TRBJ2-3, the V gene TRBV21-1; no DNA check was done on the table's D call, TRBD1. TRBV21-1 is given as a pseudogene. The CDR3 runs to 10 residues. The CDR3 loop is CASPGQGLLF. CDR3 coding DNA: TGTGCCAGCCCGGGACAGGGTCTTCTATTT.

This chain connects TRBV5-6 to TRBJ1-4, with D maybe TRBD1 (6 bases). CDR1 and CDR2 (germline): SGHDT, YYEEEE. V lost 4 bases and J 6 bases, leaving 16 bases between the germline ends. The CDR3 loop spans 15 amino acids. The CDR3 DNA reads as TGTGCCAGCAGCCCGCACACCGGGACACATGAAAAACTGTTTTTT. It is translated as CASSPHTGTHEKLFF.

V gene TRBV6-1 combines with J gene TRBJ2-3; weak D call: TRBD2 (6 bases). This CDR3 contains 13 residues. V gave up 7 bases and J gave up 3 bases, with 11 bases separating them. Looked up from germline, CDR1 is MNHNS and CDR2 is SASEGT. Here the CDR3 reads CASTPSETDTQYF. The CDR3 DNA reads as TGTGCCAGCACCCCTAGCGAGACAGATACGCAGTATTTT.

V gene TRBV7-9 combines with J gene TRBJ1-4; 12 nucleotides agree with TRBD1. V dropped 3 bases and J dropped 6; count of bases not matched to a gene: 2. CDR3 length equals 15 residues. The V gene's germline CDR1 is SEHNR and CDR2 FQNEAQ (reference sequence). Written as DNA, the CDR3 is TGTGCCAGCAGCTTCGGGGACAGGGGGCATGAAAAACTGTTTTTT. Translating gives CASSFGDRGHEKLFF. The full variable domain, completed using reference TRBV7-9 and TRBJ1-4, is DTGVSQNPRHKITKRGQNVTFRCDPISEHNRLYWYRQTLGQGPEFLTYFQNEAQLEKSRLLSDRFSAERPKGSFSTLEIQRTEQGDSAMYLCASSFGDRGHEKLFFGSGTQLSVL.

The DNA for the CDR3 is TGTGCCAGCAGCTTGGACAGGGGGCTCCTTAACTATGGCTACACCTTC. This sequence encodes CASSLDRGLLNYGYTF. This chain uses TRBV5-4 with TRBJ1-2, with 9 bases that match TRBD1. In germline, CDR1 is SGHNT, CDR2 YYREEE (reference sequence). V gave up 0 bases and J gave up 1 base; unmatched junction bases: 4. This CDR3 region has 16 residues. Together with reference TRBV5-4 and TRBJ1-2, the CDR3 gives the full variable domain: ETGVTQSPTHLIKTRGQQVTLRCSSQSGHNTVSWYQQALGQGPQFIFQYYREEENGRGNFPPRFSGLQFPNYSSELNVNALELDDSALYLCASSLDRGLLNYGYTFGSGTRLTVV.

The chain uses TRBV28 and TRBJ1-5, with D uncertain. The V end was cut by 11 bases, the J end by 0 bases, with 14 bases between. This CDR3 region has 14 residues. CDR1 MDHEN and CDR2 SYDVKM come from the germline V gene. The CDR3 DNA sequence: TGTGCCTCCCGGAGGGTATATAGCAATCAGCCCCAGCATTTT. This translates into CASRRVYSNQPQHF. Full variable domain (missing parts from reference TRBV28 and TRBJ1-5): DVKVTQSSRYLVKRTGEKVFLECVQDMDHENMFWYRQDPGLGLRLIYFSYDVKMKEKGDIPEGYSVSREKKERFSLILESASTNQTSMYLCASRRVYSNQPQHFGDGTRLSIL.

The V gene is TRBV5-1, the J gene TRBJ2-1, with D possibly being TRBD2 (5 bases). Trimming pared 3 bases from V and 7 bases from J, leaving 11 bases between. The CDR3 is 13 amino acids. Germline lookup yields CDR1 SGHRS and CDR2 YFSETQ. The CDR3 loop reads CASSSPRTNEQFF. DNA of the CDR3: TGCGCCAGCAGCTCTCCTAGGACTAATGAGCAGTTCTTC.

The gene calls are TRBV5-3 and TRBJ2-7; 7 bases align to TRBD1. TRBV5-3 is assigned to the ORF class and has an uncertain function. The length of the CDR3 is 17 residues. Trimming removed 1 base from V and 0 bases from J; junction bases left unmatched: 10. CDR3 DNA: TGTGCCAGAAGCTTGTTATCCCGGGACAGCGGCTCCTACGAGCAGTACTTC. As protein: CARSLLSRDSGSYEQYF.

The gene calls are TRBV5-6 and TRBJ2-5; 7 bases align to TRBD1. The germline V gene encodes CDR1 SGHDT and CDR2 YYEEEE. The trim removed 4 bases at V and 4 bases at J, leaving 7 bases unmatched. The CDR3 covers 14 residues. The CDR3 is CASSVDRVRETQYF. Written as DNA, the CDR3 is TGTGCCAGCAGCGTTGACAGGGTGCGAGAGACCCAGTACTTC.

The J gene is TRBJ2-5, the V gene TRBV4-2, with TRBD1 matching over 9 bases. The J segment lost 4 bases and the V segment lost 1 base, leaving 4 bases of the junction unmatched. From germline, CDR1 is LGHNA and CDR2 YNFKEQ. The CDR3 has 15 amino acids. For the CDR3, the DNA is TGTGCCAGCAGCCAAGGGACAGGGGTTGGAGAGACCCAGTACTTC. The encoded protein is CASSQGTGVGETQYF.

This chain uses TRBV18 with TRBJ2-2; 7 bases align to TRBD2. CDR3 length equals 14 residues. The V gene end was trimmed by 0 bases and the J gene end by 5 bases; junction bases not matched to a gene: 0. Germline V gives CDR1 KGHSH, CDR2 LQKENI. CDR3 sequence (DNA): TGTGCCAGCTCACCACCGCGGGGGACCGGGGAGCTGTTTTTT. This sequence encodes CASSPPRGTGELFF.

The genes are TRBV30 and TRBJ1-3; the D is unclear. Per the germline V gene, CDR1 is GTSNPN and CDR2 is SVGIG (reference sequence). V was cut by 2 bases and J by 3 bases, with 8 bases left in between. This CDR3 has 13 residues. CDR3: CAWSTAYGNTIYF. The CDR3 nucleotides read TGTGCCTGGAGTACAGCTTATGGAAACACCATATATTTT.

V and J are TRBV30 and TRBJ2-7; 8 bases line up with TRBD2. The germline CDR1 and CDR2 sequences are GTSNPN and SVGIG (reference sequence). The CDR3 has 17 residues. J was trimmed by 7 bases and V by 1 base; bases with no gene match: 18. The CDR3 reads CAWSEVGLYLPGGEQYF. DNA for the CDR3: TGTGCCTGGAGTGAGGTGGGCCTTTACCTCCCGGGGGGGGAGCAGTACTTC.

This clone was detected once. The gene calls are TRBV13 and TRBJ1-1; weak D call: TRBD1 (5 bases). The germline V and J ends were trimmed by 2 bases and 7 bases, with 14 bases remaining between them. From germline, CDR1 is PRHDT and CDR2 FYEKMQ (reference sequence). The CDR3 loop spans 14 amino acids. The CDR3 nucleotides read TGTGCCAGCAGCTTACTAGCGATGGGGGGTGAAGCTTTCTTT. Residues: CASSLLAMGGEAFF.

The chain uses TRBV5-4 and TRBJ2-7; TRBD1 matches 11 bases. Trimming at V came to 4 bases and at J to 3 bases, leaving 6 bases not matched to a gene. The CDR3 extends over 15 amino acids. Germline CDR1 reads SGHNT; CDR2 reads YYREEE (reference sequence). DNA for the CDR3: TGTGCCAGCAGCCCCGGGACAGGGGGTATCTACGAGCAGTACTTC. Amino acids: CASSPGTGGIYEQYF.

The chain recombines TRBV4-1 with TRBJ2-5; D not resolved. Germline V CDR1 and CDR2: MGHRA, YSYEKL. This CDR3 contains 15 residues. The V end was cut by 1 base, the J end by 5 bases, with 14 bases between. The CDR3 coding sequence is TGCGCCAGCAGCCAAGGCGACATGATACGGGAGACCCAGTACTTC. Its protein is CASSQGDMIRETQYF.

This chain links TRBV21-1 with TRBJ1-2. TRBV21-1 is tagged as a pseudogene. The CDR3 consists of 14 residues. CDR3 nucleotides: TGTGCCAGCAGCAAAGTGGGGGGAACGAGGGGCTACACCTTC. It codes for CASSKVGGTRGYTF.

The chain employs TRBV28 and TRBJ1-5, with D possibly TRBD1 on 5 matching bases. Germline V gene sequence: CDR1 MDHEN, CDR2 SYDVKM. Trimming took 4 bases from V and 0 from J, leaving 10 bases between them. The CDR3 runs 15 residues. The CDR3 region is CASSSPGNSNQPQHF. The CDR3 DNA is TGTGCCAGCAGTTCCCCAGGGAATAGCAATCAGCCCCAGCATTTT.

The V gene is TRBV27, the J gene TRBJ2-7; D is unresolved. This CDR3 contains 14 residues. In germline, CDR1 is MNHEY, CDR2 SMNVEV (reference sequence). V lost 6 bases, J lost 6 bases, and 18 bases lay in between. Here the CDR3 reads CASRPGSTLFEQYF. The CDR3 DNA reads as TGTGCCAGCAGGCCGGGTTCGACCCTTTTCGAGCAGTACTTC.

This clone was observed a few times. CDR3 DNA: TGTGCCAGCAGCCGCGGGACGGATTACGAGCAGTACTTC. It encodes CASSRGTDYEQYF. This sequence joins TRBV5-4 and TRBJ2-7; TRBD2 might be the D (6 bases). The V gene's germline CDR1 is SGHNT and CDR2 YYREEE (reference sequence). The V end was cut by 4 bases, the J end by 4 bases, with 12 bases between. The CDR3 has 13 residues.

The V and J genes are TRBV9 and TRBJ2-1, with D uncertain. Germline V gene data show CDR1 as SGDLS and CDR2 as YYNGEE. The CDR3 has 14 amino acids. Trimming left V 3 bases short and J 7 bases short, with 14 bases between. DNA of the CDR3: TGTGCCAGCAGCGATTTGAGCATCGCAAATGAGCAGTTCTTC. Amino acid sequence: CASSDLSIANEQFF.

The genes are TRBV12-5 and TRBJ2-2, with 8 bases fitting TRBD2. Germline assignment: CDR1 LGHNT and CDR2 FRNRAP. CDR3 size: 16 residues. Trimming at V came to 1 base and at J to 4 bases, leaving 5 bases not matched to a gene. In DNA form, the CDR3 reads TGTGCTAGTGGTTTGGATTTAGCGGGGACCACCGGGGAGCTGTTTTTT. Translated, it gives CASGLDLAGTTGELFF. The full variable domain, with the rest looked up from reference TRBV12-5 and TRBJ2-2, is DARVTQTPRHKVTEMGQEVTMRCQPILGHNTVFWYRQTMMQGLELLAYFRNRAPLDDSGMPKDRFSAEMPDATLATLKIQPSEPRDSAVYFCASGLDLAGTTGELFFGEGSRLTVL.

J is TRBJ1-2 and V is TRBV5-4; D is unresolved. Germline CDR1 is SGHNT and CDR2 is YYREEE (reference sequence). CDR3 size: 14 residues. Trimming shortened V by 4 bases and J by 4 bases, and 14 bases separated the two germline ends. The CDR3 is CASSMRRAGYGYTF. The CDR3 DNA sequence: TGTGCCAGCAGCATGAGGCGGGCGGGCTATGGCTACACCTTC.

This clone appeared a few times. The chain carries TRBV6-4 and TRBJ2-1; 10 positions agree with TRBD2. Trimming took 3 bases from V and 7 from J; bases not matched to a gene: 6. Per germline, CDR1 MRHNA and CDR2 SNTAGT. There are 15 residues in the CDR3. The CDR3 sequence is CASSESSSGGNEQFF. The CDR3 DNA follows: TGTGCCAGCAGTGAGTCGTCTAGCGGGGGAAATGAGCAGTTCTTC.

The DNA for the CDR3 is TGTGCCAGCAGCCAATCCCCCGTGCAGCGGGGGCCGCTAGATACGCAGTATTTT. Translating gives CASSQSPVQRGPLDTQYF. The V and J genes are TRBV4-2 and TRBJ2-3; the match to TRBD2 covers 8 bases. V trimming: 2 bases; J trimming: 5 bases; junction bases outside the gene matches: 15. CDR1 and CDR2 (germline): LGHNA, YNFKEQ. This CDR3 spans 18 amino acids.

The CDR3 sequence is CATRGEGENTEAFF. CDR3 DNA: TGTGCCACCCGAGGGGAGGGGGAGAACACTGAAGCTTTCTTT. The V gene is TRBV7-9, the J gene TRBJ1-1; tentatively, D is TRBD1 (6 bases). The germline V gene encodes CDR1 SEHNR and CDR2 FQNEAQ (reference sequence). This CDR3 is 14 amino acids long. Trimming removed 10 bases at V and 1 base at J, with 16 bases between.

The chain links TRBV2 to TRBJ1-4; D is unresolved. The CDR3 loop spans 14 amino acids. Germline loops: CDR1 SNHLY, CDR2 FYNNEI. V shed 5 bases and J shed 6 bases, with 13 bases lying between them. The CDR3 is CASSTGGVDEKLFF. Here the CDR3 DNA reads TGTGCCAGCAGTACGGGTGGAGTAGATGAAAAACTGTTTTTT.

Regarding this clone: The junction and the germline gene differ at one end; a read error may be behind it. The chain carries TRBV7-7 and TRBJ1-5; TRBD1 matches at 12 bases. From germline, CDR1 is SSHAT and CDR2 FNYEAQ (reference sequence). The CDR3 is 20 amino acids. The CDR3 DNA follows: TGTGCTAGCAGCTTAGCTAACCGGGACAGGGGGCCGGGGAGCAATCAGCCCCAGCATTTT. It yields the protein CASSLANRDRGPGSNQPQHF.

The count of this clone is one. This chain connects TRBV7-9 to TRBJ2-7; 12 positions match TRBD1. V gave up 10 bases and J gave up 7 bases; unmatched junction bases: 8. CDR3 length: 13 amino acids. In germline, CDR1 is SEHNR, CDR2 FQNEAQ (reference sequence). For the CDR3, the DNA is TGTGCCATCGACCGGGACAGGGGGCGAGAGCAGTACTTC. Amino acid sequence: CAIDRDRGREQYF.